Shown below are 3 T cell receptor beta chains from a single sample sequenced in a study of T cells in Graves' hyperthyroidism and ophthalmopathy. TCR beta CDR3 regions were amplified from RNA transcripts. An initial round of RT-PCR targeting the TCR CDR3 relied on the HTBI primer set. TCRdb used MiXCR to reprocess the multiplex PCR reads, holding one entry per CDR3 protein. The sample consists of approximately 520,000 distinct CDR3 sequences, around 21% of them appearing once. The sequencing input was blood. The receptors were gathered from a man aged 18 to 30 with Graves' hyperthyroidism.

This clonotype was observed at least ten times. The chain combines TRBV6-2 or TRBV6-3 with TRBJ2-2; 7 bases align to TRBD2. CDR1 is MNHEY and CDR2 is SVGEGT in the germline V gene. The CDR3 contains 13 residues. The CDR3 region has the DNA TGTGGGGTCCGGACGGGAGGTTCCGGGGAGCTGTTTTTT. Residues: CGVRTGGSGELFF.

This clonotype showed up many times. V usage is TRBV10-2 and J usage is TRBJ2-5; 8 nucleotides match TRBD2. V was clipped by 3 bases and J by 4 bases; unmatched bases: 13. Germline CDR1 and CDR2: WSHSY and SAAADI. CDR3 length equals 17 residues. In DNA, the CDR3 is TGCGCCAGCAGTGACGTGACTAGCGCTTCGGGGGGAGAGACCCAGTACTTC. It yields the protein CASSDVTSASGGETQYF.

This chain connects TRBV13 to TRBJ1-1; weak D call: TRBD1 (5 bases). Trimming stripped 2 bases from V and 3 bases from J, with 16 bases between. The CDR3 is 16 amino acids. CDR1 and CDR2 (germline): PRHDT, FYEKMQ (reference sequence). CDR3 in amino acids: CASSLPGRLPDTEAFF. The CDR3 bases are TGTGCCAGCAGCTTACCGGGACGGCTCCCAGACACTGAAGCTTTCTTT.